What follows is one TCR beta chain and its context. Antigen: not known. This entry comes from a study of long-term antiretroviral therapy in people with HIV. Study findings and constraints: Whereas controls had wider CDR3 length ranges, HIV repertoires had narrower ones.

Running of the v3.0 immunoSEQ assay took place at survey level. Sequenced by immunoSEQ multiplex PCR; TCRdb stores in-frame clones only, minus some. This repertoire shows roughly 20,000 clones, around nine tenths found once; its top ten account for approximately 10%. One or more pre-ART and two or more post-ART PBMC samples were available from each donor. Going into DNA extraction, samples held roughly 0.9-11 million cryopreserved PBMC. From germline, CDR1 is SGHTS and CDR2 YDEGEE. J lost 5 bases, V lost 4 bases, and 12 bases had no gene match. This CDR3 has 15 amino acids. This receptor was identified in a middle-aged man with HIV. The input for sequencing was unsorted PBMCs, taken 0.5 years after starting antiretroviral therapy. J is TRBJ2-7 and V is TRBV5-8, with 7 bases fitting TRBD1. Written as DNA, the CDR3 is TGTGCCAGCAGCAGAGGGTACAGGGGTAGAAACGAGCAGTACTTC. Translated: CASSRGYRGRNEQYF.